Listed below are T cell receptor beta chains from one sample, sequenced in a study of T-cell reconstitution after alpha-beta-depleted transplantation in children. TCRdb re-derived calls from the PCR reads in MiXCR, one entry per CDR3 protein. The data hold some 600,000 distinct CDR3 sequences, with around 13% observed a single time. Here the sequenced sample was PBMCs, mostly from graft donor cells, taken 360 days after TCRalphabeta/CD19-depleted stem cell transplant. The origin of the receptors is a male patient aged 10 to 17 who had a stem cell transplant for acute myeloid leukemia, so the T cells may come from the graft donor. Each CDR3 is given with its conserved first and last residue. The order of the fields is D gene, clone size, V gene, J gene, CDR3 DNA, CDR3 protein. D genes are given only for firm matches. Some rows mark clone size as missing; the rest say once, few, many or name a class of expanded clone.

d_call: TRBD2
clone_size: NA
v_call: TRBV20-1
j_call: TRBJ2-3
cdr3_nt: TGCAGTCAATTAGCGGGTTACGCAGATACGCAGTATTTT
cdr3_aa: CSQLAGYADTQYF

d_call: NA
clone_size: NA
v_call: TRBV14
j_call: TRBJ2-4
cdr3_nt: TGTGCCAGCAGCCAAATCGGTACTAGGGTTCAGTACTTC
cdr3_aa: CASSQIGTRVQYF

d_call: NA
clone_size: NA
v_call: TRBV18
j_call: TRBJ2-1
cdr3_nt: TGTGCCAGCTCACGCTCGAACGTAGACAGGAATGAGCAGTTCTTC
cdr3_aa: CASSRSNVDRNEQFF

d_call: TRBD2
clone_size: few
v_call: TRBV6-2/TRBV6-3
j_call: TRBJ2-1
cdr3_nt: TGTGCCAGCAACATGATTAATCCGGGACTAGCGGGACCGGTCTTCTACAATGAGCAGTTCTTC
cdr3_aa: CASNMINPGLAGPVFYNEQFF

d_call: NA
clone_size: NA
v_call: TRBV6-5
j_call: TRBJ1-2
cdr3_nt: TGTGCCATTGCCGGGCCCCTTTCAGGCTACACCTTC
cdr3_aa: CAIAGPLSGYTF

d_call: NA
clone_size: many
v_call: TRBV29-1
j_call: TRBJ1-1
cdr3_nt: TGCAGCGCCACCGCCCGGCCAGACAGGCCGAACACTGAAGCTTTCTTT
cdr3_aa: CSATARPDRPNTEAFF

d_call: TRBD1
clone_size: NA
v_call: TRBV27
j_call: TRBJ2-1
cdr3_nt: TGTGCCAGCAGTACATATCCCTCGGGACAGGGGTGGGGGGAGCAGTTCTTC
cdr3_aa: CASSTYPSGQGWGEQFF

d_call: TRBD1
clone_size: NA
v_call: TRBV12-3/TRBV12-4
j_call: TRBJ1-3
cdr3_nt: TGTGCCAGCAGCCGACAGGGCTCTGGAAACACCATATATTTT
cdr3_aa: CASSRQGSGNTIYF

d_call: NA
clone_size: NA
v_call: TRBV5-1
j_call: TRBJ2-2
cdr3_nt: TGCGCCAGCAGCTTGGAGTGGGGTACGGATGGGCTGTTTTTT
cdr3_aa: CASSLEWGTDGLFF

d_call: NA
clone_size: NA
v_call: TRBV21-1
j_call: TRBJ2-7
cdr3_nt: TGTGCCAGCACCCGGGTAGCGCACTCCTACGAGCAGTACTTC
cdr3_aa: CASTRVAHSYEQYF

d_call: NA
clone_size: many
v_call: TRBV12-3/TRBV12-4
j_call: TRBJ2-5
cdr3_nt: TGTGCCAGCAGTTTTATCGGGCCCTGGGAGACCCAGTACTTC
cdr3_aa: CASSFIGPWETQYF

d_call: TRBD2
clone_size: few
v_call: TRBV19
j_call: TRBJ2-1
cdr3_nt: TGTGCCAGTACTCTGACTAGCGGACCATTCTACAATGAGCAGTTCTTC
cdr3_aa: CASTLTSGPFYNEQFF

d_call: NA
clone_size: many
v_call: TRBV6-2/TRBV6-3
j_call: TRBJ2-5
cdr3_nt: TGTGCCAGCAGTTACTCGAGCAGGGAAGAGACCCAGTACTTC
cdr3_aa: CASSYSSREETQYF

d_call: TRBD2
clone_size: many
v_call: TRBV5-1
j_call: TRBJ2-2
cdr3_nt: TGCGCCAGCAAAACACTAGCGGGAGTTGACACCGGGGAGCTGTTTTTT
cdr3_aa: CASKTLAGVDTGELFF

d_call: NA
clone_size: many
v_call: TRBV11-3
j_call: TRBJ2-3
cdr3_nt: TGTGCCAGCAGCTTCAACAGGGATACGCAGTATTTT
cdr3_aa: CASSFNRDTQYF

d_call: NA
clone_size: NA
v_call: TRBV7-9
j_call: TRBJ2-1
cdr3_nt: TGTGCCAGCAGGGGGCTCCAGGGGCCTTCCTACAATGAGCAGTTCTTC
cdr3_aa: CASRGLQGPSYNEQFF

d_call: TRBD1
clone_size: NA
v_call: TRBV5-1
j_call: TRBJ2-5
cdr3_nt: TGCGCCAGCAGCTTGTCGGTTTTTACCGACAGGGGGCGAGAGACCCAGTACTTC
cdr3_aa: CASSLSVFTDRGRETQYF

d_call: TRBD2
clone_size: few
v_call: TRBV4-3
j_call: TRBJ2-3
cdr3_nt: TGCGCCAGCAGCCCGGGACTACTGGCAGATACGCAGTATTTT
cdr3_aa: CASSPGLLADTQYF

d_call: NA
clone_size: many
v_call: TRBV29-1
j_call: TRBJ2-7
cdr3_nt: TGCAGCGTCGTACAGGGAAGGAACGAGCAGTACTTC
cdr3_aa: CSVVQGRNEQYF

d_call: TRBD1
clone_size: many
v_call: TRBV12-3/TRBV12-4
j_call: TRBJ2-7
cdr3_nt: TGTGCCAGCAGTACTGGACAGGGAGCCTACGAGCAGTACTTC
cdr3_aa: CASSTGQGAYEQYF

d_call: NA
clone_size: few
v_call: TRBV27
j_call: TRBJ2-5
cdr3_nt: TGTGCCAGCAGTCCCCTGGGGGCACACCACCAAGAGACCCAGTACTTC
cdr3_aa: CASSPLGAHHQETQYF

d_call: TRBD1
clone_size: NA
v_call: TRBV5-6
j_call: TRBJ1-5
cdr3_nt: TGTGCCAGCAGCTTGAACAGGGGAGTGACAAATCAGCCCCAGCATTTT
cdr3_aa: CASSLNRGVTNQPQHF

d_call: NA
clone_size: many
v_call: TRBV7-2
j_call: TRBJ2-3
cdr3_nt: TGTGCCAGCAGCTTTGATGCTCTCGCGGGGACTACGCAGTATTTT
cdr3_aa: CASSFDALAGTTQYF

d_call: NA
clone_size: many
v_call: TRBV29-1
j_call: TRBJ2-3
cdr3_nt: TGCAGCGTTGACAGGAGCACAGATACGCAGTATTTT
cdr3_aa: CSVDRSTDTQYF

d_call: TRBD2
clone_size: NA
v_call: TRBV6-2/TRBV6-3
j_call: TRBJ2-1
cdr3_nt: TGTGCCAGCAGTTTCCTAGCGGGAGGGCTCTACAATGAGCAGTTCTTC
cdr3_aa: CASSFLAGGLYNEQFF

d_call: NA
clone_size: NA
v_call: TRBV6-2/TRBV6-3
j_call: TRBJ2-4
cdr3_nt: TGTGCCAGCAGTTCCCCGGACAAGCTCATTCAGTACTTC
cdr3_aa: CASSSPDKLIQYF